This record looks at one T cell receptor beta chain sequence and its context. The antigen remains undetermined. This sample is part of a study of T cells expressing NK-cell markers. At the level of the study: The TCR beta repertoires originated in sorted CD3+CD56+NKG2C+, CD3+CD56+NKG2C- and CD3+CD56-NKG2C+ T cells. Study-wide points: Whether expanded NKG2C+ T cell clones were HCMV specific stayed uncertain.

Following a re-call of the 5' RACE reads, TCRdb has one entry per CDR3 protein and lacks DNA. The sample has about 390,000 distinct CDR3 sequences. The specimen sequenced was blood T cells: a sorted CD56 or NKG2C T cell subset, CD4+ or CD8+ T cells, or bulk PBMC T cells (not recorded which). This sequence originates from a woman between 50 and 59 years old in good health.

The CDR3 sequence is CASSLAALAGGETQYF. The chain links TRBV12-3 or TRBV12-4 to TRBJ2-5; checking the TCRdb D call of TRBD2 is not possible without DNA. The CDR3 spans 16 residues.